A single sample is the source of the 29 T cell receptor beta chains below, sequenced in a study of blood T cell repertoires in COVID-19. Profiling relied on immunoSEQ multiplex PCR, and the TCRdb table lists in-frame clones only, not all of them. The sample has under 250,000 clones, 80% seen once; the top ten hold around 6%. The sequenced sample was peripheral blood. These TCRs come from a woman aged 70 to 79 with acute or convalescent COVID-19.

This chain joins TRBV5-1 and TRBJ2-3, with D hard to call. This CDR3 is built from 13 residues. Germline V gene data show CDR1 as SGHRS and CDR2 as YFSETQ. V gave up 2 bases and J gave up 3 bases, with 7 bases separating them. The CDR3 DNA reads TGCGCCAGCAGCTTCTACGGGACAGATACGCAGTATTTT. This translates into CASSFYGTDTQYF.

The chain couples TRBV3-1 (or the pseudogene TRBV3-2) to TRBJ2-3; D gene ambiguous. The CDR3 loop spans 12 amino acids. V was shortened by 1 base and J by 6 bases, with 5 bases between the two germline ends. The germline V gene encodes CDR1 LGHDT and CDR2 YNNKEL (reference sequence). CDR3 in DNA: TGTGCCAGCAGCCAAGGCGAGGATACGCAGTATTTT. Translated: CASSQGEDTQYF.

This clone has more than one count but fewer than ten. The chain recombines TRBV6-5 with TRBJ2-2; the D gene is possibly TRBD1 (5 bases). The CDR3 has 15 amino acids. Looked up from germline, CDR1 is MNHEY and CDR2 is SVGAGI. V was clipped by 0 bases and J by 5 bases, with 10 bases between them. CDR3 amino acids: CASSYSRPGTGELFF. The CDR3 nucleotides are TGTGCCAGCAGTTACTCCCGGCCAGGGACCGGGGAGCTGTTTTTT.

The chain employs TRBV28 and TRBJ1-6, with no clear D. Germline V CDR1 and CDR2: MDHEN, SYDVKM. Trimming pared 2 bases from V and 10 bases from J, leaving 12 bases between. The CDR3 sequence is 14 residues long. CDR3 nucleotides: TGTGCCAGCAGTTTAAGGCAGGTGGAATCACCCCTCCACTTT. This translates into CASSLRQVESPLHF.

The genes are TRBV19 and TRBJ1-3; D is unclear. Germline V gene lookup returns CDR1 LNHDA and CDR2 SQIVND (reference sequence). The V gene lost 6 bases and the J gene lost 2 bases, with 5 bases spanning the gap. This CDR3 spans 12 amino acids. The CDR3: CASRPAGNTIYF. DNA of the CDR3: TGTGCCAGTAGGCCAGCTGGAAACACCATATATTTT.

This clone was seen a single time. This sequence joins TRBV5-5 and TRBJ1-5; a possible D gene is TRBD1 (6 bases). The CDR3 is 14 residues long. Germline V gene lookup returns CDR1 SGHKS and CDR2 YYEKEE (reference sequence). Trimming stripped 4 bases from V and 4 bases from J, with 12 bases between. The CDR3 DNA follows: TGTGCCAGCAGCCCAGGACAGCTTAATCAGCCCCAGCATTTT. It is translated as CASSPGQLNQPQHF.

The chain carries TRBV19 and TRBJ2-3; 10 bases are shared with TRBD2. After removal of 5 bases from V and 1 base from J, the junction contained 6 bases not matched to a gene. The CDR3 is made up of 16 amino acids. Germline V gives CDR1 LNHDA, CDR2 SQIVND (reference sequence). The CDR3 sequence is CASSGRTSGGTDTQYF. The CDR3 DNA reads TGTGCCAGTAGTGGGCGGACTAGCGGAGGCACAGATACGCAGTATTTT. The full variable domain, its missing parts supplied by reference TRBV19 and TRBJ2-3, is DGGITQSPKYLFRKEGQNVTLSCEQNLNHDAMYWYRQDPGQGLRLIYYSQIVNDFQKGDIAEGYSVSREKKESFPLTVTSAQKNPTAFYLCASSGRTSGGTDTQYFGPGTRLTVL.

The chain joins TRBV21-1 to TRBJ2-7; TRBD1, the table's D call, lacks a check against the DNA. TRBV21-1 is listed as a pseudogene. The CDR3 runs to 17 residues. CDR3 sequence (DNA): TGTGCCAGCAGCCCCCTAGGTAGGGGACAGGCCCCCTACGAGCAGTACTTC. This sequence encodes CASSPLGRGQAPYEQYF.

The chain joins TRBV5-1 to TRBJ2-1; TRBD1 matches at 12 bases. V lost 4 bases and J lost 7; bases outside the gene matches: 12. CDR1 and CDR2 (germline): SGHRS, YFSETQ. This CDR3 region has 17 residues. CDR3 protein: CASSAGVGTGGENEQFF. The CDR3 nucleotides are TGCGCCAGCAGCGCTGGCGTTGGGACAGGGGGCGAAAATGAGCAGTTCTTC. Drawing the rest from reference TRBV5-1 and TRBJ2-1, the complete variable domain is KAGVTQTPRYLIKTRGQQVTLSCSPISGHRSVSWYQQTPGQGLQFLFEYFSETQRNKGNFPGRFSGRQFSNSRSEMNVSTLELGDSALYLCASSAGVGTGGENEQFFGPGTRLTVL.

The chain has TRBV9 and TRBJ2-5, with D maybe TRBD1 (6 bases). The CDR3 has 13 residues. CDR1 and CDR2 (germline): SGDLS, YYNGEE. With 3 bases removed from V and 4 bases from J, the gap between germline ends came to 10 bases. The CDR3 here is CASSAIQGETQYF. Written as DNA, the CDR3 is TGTGCCAGCAGCGCAATACAGGGAGAGACCCAGTACTTC.

V and J are TRBV7-9 and TRBJ1-6; D is perhaps TRBD1 (5 bases). Germline V gene data show CDR1 as SEHNR and CDR2 as FQNEAQ (reference sequence). Trimming took off 1 base at V and 10 bases at J, with 14 bases between the two ends. The CDR3 is 15 residues long. The DNA for the CDR3 is TGTGCCAGCAGCTTAGGCGTAGGGGTGAGCTCACCCCTCCACTTT. Translating gives CASSLGVGVSSPLHF. The full variable domain, rest sourced from reference TRBV7-9 and TRBJ1-6, is DTGVSQNPRHKITKRGQNVTFRCDPISEHNRLYWYRQTLGQGPEFLTYFQNEAQLEKSRLLSDRFSAERPKGSFSTLEIQRTEQGDSAMYLCASSLGVGVSSPLHFGNGTRLTVT.

V and J are TRBV11-2 and TRBJ1-1; 10 bases match TRBD1. After removal of 2 bases from V and 5 bases from J, the junction contained 5 bases not matched to a gene. The CDR3 has 15 residues. CDR1 and CDR2 from the germline V gene are SGHAT and FQNNGV. The CDR3, as DNA: TGTGCCAGCAGCTTAATGACAGGGGGCGTTACTGAAGCTTTCTTT. Its translation: CASSLMTGGVTEAFF.

The chain joins TRBV6-5 to TRBJ1-2; TRBD1 might be the D (5 bases). CDR1 is MNHEY, CDR2 SVGAGI, per germline. This CDR3 region has 14 residues. V was cut by 5 bases and J by 8 bases, with 18 bases left in between. The CDR3 spells CASSRETLGGGYTF. CDR3 DNA sequence: TGTGCCAGCAGTCGAGAGACTCTCGGGGGAGGCTACACCTTC.

This clone has just one count. The gene calls are TRBV7-2 and TRBJ1-1, with D possibly being TRBD1 (5 bases). CDR3 length: 13 amino acids. Germline V CDR1 and CDR2: SGHTA, FQGNSA. V shed 2 bases and J shed 5 bases, with 9 bases lying between them. The CDR3 bases are TGTGCCAGCAGCTTAACCCCAGGGACTGAAGCTTTCTTT. Translated, it gives CASSLTPGTEAFF.

A few counts support this clone. The V call is TRBV5-1, the J call TRBJ2-7; a possible D gene is TRBD1 (6 bases). The V gene lost 1 base and the J gene lost 6 bases, with 11 bases spanning the gap. The CDR3 is 13 amino acids. From germline, CDR1 is SGHRS and CDR2 YFSETQ. In DNA form, the CDR3 reads TGCGCCAGCAGCTTGACAGGGATTTCCGAGCAGTACTTC. This encodes CASSLTGISEQYF.

This chain joins TRBV6-5 and TRBJ2-5, with 13 bases fitting TRBD2. Germline values: CDR1 MNHEY, CDR2 SVGAGI. The CDR3 has 15 residues. V was clipped by 8 bases and J by 5 bases; unmatched bases: 8. The CDR3 loop is CASGLAGAESETQYF. In DNA, the CDR3 is TGTGCCAGCGGACTAGCGGGAGCGGAATCCGAGACCCAGTACTTC.

The rearrangement links TRBV9 to TRBJ2-5; 7 nucleotides agree with TRBD1. Trimming at V came to 3 bases and at J to 5 bases, leaving 7 bases not matched to a gene. This CDR3 is 14 amino acids long. Germline loops: CDR1 SGDLS, CDR2 YYNGEE. As DNA, the CDR3 is TGTGCCAGCAGCGGGACCGGGACAGAGGAGACCCAGTACTTC. Encoded protein: CASSGTGTEETQYF.

The chain joins TRBV7-2 to TRBJ2-1; 14 nucleotides agree with TRBD2. CDR1 and CDR2 (germline): SGHTA, FQGNSA. CDR3 length equals 19 residues. After removal of 5 bases from V and 1 base from J, the junction contained 10 bases not matched to a gene. The CDR3 spells CASSRGGTSGRSSYNEQFF. The DNA of the CDR3 is TGTGCCAGCAGCAGGGGGGGGACTAGCGGGAGATCTTCCTACAATGAGCAGTTCTTC.

This clone occurred once. The chain carries TRBV6-6 and TRBJ2-5, with no clear D. Trimming stripped 0 bases from V and 1 base from J, with 6 bases between. Germline CDR1 and CDR2: MNHNY and SVGAGI (reference sequence). The CDR3 is 14 residues long. CDR3 amino acids: CASSYSRVQETQYF. CDR3 sequence (DNA): TGTGCCAGCAGTTACTCTCGGGTCCAAGAGACCCAGTACTTC.

The chain carries TRBV2 and TRBJ2-7; maybe TRBD1 (6 bases). The CDR3 extends over 13 amino acids. Trimming left V 6 bases short and J 2 bases short, with 11 bases between. Germline CDR1 SNHLY, CDR2 FYNNEI. The CDR3 sequence is CASRGTGTYEQYF. CDR3 bases: TGTGCCAGCAGGGGAACAGGGACCTACGAGCAGTACTTC. The full variable domain, its missing parts supplied by reference TRBV2 and TRBJ2-7, is EPEVTQTPSHQVTQMGQEVILRCVPISNHLYFYWYRQILGQKVEFLVSFYNNEISEKSEIFDDQFSVERPDGSNFTLKIRSTKLEDSAMYFCASRGTGTYEQYFGPGTRLTVT.

The chain combines TRBV4-1 with TRBJ1-2; 9 nucleotides line up with TRBD1. This CDR3 has 19 residues. The trim removed 3 bases at V and 0 bases at J, leaving 14 bases unmatched. Germline-derived CDR1 and CDR2 are MGHRA and YSYEKL. The CDR3 nucleotides are TGCGCCAGCAGCCACGGTGGGATGACAGGGGGTAGAGCTAACTATGGCTACACCTTC. Its translation: CASSHGGMTGGRANYGYTF.

The CDR3 bases are TGTGCCAGCAGTAAACCAGGGGGTGAAAAACTGTTTTTT. This sequence encodes CASSKPGGEKLFF. The V and J genes are TRBV6-5 and TRBJ1-4, with TRBD1 identical over 7 bases. The CDR3 loop spans 13 amino acids. V lost 5 bases to trimming and J lost 7 bases; unmatched junction nucleotides: 4. CDR1 and CDR2 from the germline V gene are MNHEY and SVGAGI.

This chain uses TRBV28 with TRBJ2-1, with 8 bases identical to TRBD1. The CDR3 length is 14 residues. The germline gives CDR1 MDHEN, CDR2 SYDVKM. Trimming removed 8 bases from V and 5 bases from J; junction bases left unmatched: 8. CDR3 amino acids: CASGRDRINNEQFF. CDR3 in DNA: TGTGCCAGCGGACGGGACAGGATTAACAATGAGCAGTTCTTC.

The CDR3 here is CASSSTGTGAQNHSPLHF. The DNA of the CDR3 is TGCGCCAGCAGCTCGACCGGGACAGGGGCTCAAAATCACTCACCCCTCCACTTT. V and J are TRBV5-1 and TRBJ1-6; 10 bases align to TRBD1. CDR1 and CDR2 (germline): SGHRS, YFSETQ. J lost 10 bases, V lost 3 bases, and 16 bases had no gene match. This CDR3 has 18 residues.

The genes are TRBV27 and TRBJ2-7; possibly TRBD2 for D (6 bases). From germline, CDR1 is MNHEY and CDR2 SMNVEV (reference sequence). Trimming stripped 2 bases from V and 2 bases from J, with 13 bases between. The CDR3 runs to 15 residues. CDR3 loop: CASSLRQGGTYEQYF. CDR3 nucleotides: TGTGCCAGCAGTTTACGGCAGGGAGGCACCTACGAGCAGTACTTC.

CDR3 DNA sequence: TGTGCCAGCAGCTTAAGTACTCACACTGAAGCTTTCTTT. Its protein product is CASSLSTHTEAFF. The rearrangement joins TRBV7-9 to TRBJ1-1; D unclear. Trimming removed 2 bases from V and 3 bases from J, with 7 bases in between. The germline CDR1 and CDR2 sequences are SEHNR and FQNEAQ (reference sequence). The CDR3 extends over 13 amino acids.

This clone was recorded only once. The chain joins TRBV19 to TRBJ2-1; D uncertain. Germline CDR1 reads LNHDA; CDR2 reads SQIVND (reference sequence). Trimming removed 0 bases from V and 5 bases from J, with 5 bases in between. The CDR3 spans 13 residues. CDR3 sequence reads: CASSIDRNNEQFF. CDR3 bases: TGTGCCAGTAGTATAGACAGAAACAATGAGCAGTTCTTC.

This clone appeared once. This chain links TRBV7-6 with TRBJ2-5, with TRBD2 matching over 11 bases. CDR3 size: 13 residues. Germline CDR1 and CDR2: SGHVS and FNYEAQ. The CDR3 loop reads CASSGRAGETQYF. The CDR3 region has the DNA TGTGCTAGTAGCGGGAGGGCCGGAGAGACCCAGTACTTC.

The chain has TRBV15 and TRBJ1-3; D may be TRBD1 (5 bases). V was trimmed by 1 base and J by 4 bases, leaving 8 bases between them. The CDR3 is made up of 14 amino acids. Germline-derived CDR1 and CDR2 are LNHNV and YYDKDF (reference sequence). CDR3 sequence: CATSRGGVGNTIYF. The DNA for the CDR3 is TGTGCCACCAGCAGAGGGGGGGTAGGAAACACCATATATTTT.